The T cell receptor (beta chain) described here comes from a study of monozygotic twins with cystic fibrosis. Produced via immunoSEQ multiplex PCR; TCRdb's table is partial and in-frame only. The data show 30,000 to 40,000 clones, under 70% seen once. The specimen sequenced was blood. The source is a girl aged 5-17 years with cystic fibrosis.

The CDR3: CASSLGGQGDYGYTF. Written as DNA, the CDR3 is TGCGCCAGCAGCTTAGGAGGACAGGGAGACTATGGCTACACCTTC. The chain links TRBV4-1 to TRBJ1-2; TRBD1 agrees at 8 bases. The CDR3 has 15 amino acids. CDR1 is MGHRA and CDR2 is YSYEKL in the germline V gene. V lost 5 bases to trimming and J lost 3 bases; unmatched junction nucleotides: 8.